The 23 T cell receptor beta chains presented below share a single source sample, sequenced in a study of shared clonotypes between healthy human individuals. Some clones are missing from TCRdb's copy, which holds only in-frame ones; the method was immunoSEQ multiplex PCR. The repertoire consists of 450,000 to 600,000 clones, with 79% occurring once and the leading ten covering over 10%. Input material: PBMCs. These receptors were collected from a middle-aged woman in good health. Some clones in this sample may be carry-over from other donors' samples.

This chain joins TRBV2 and TRBJ1-1, with a possible D match to TRBD1 (5 bases). Trimming took off 8 bases at V and 0 bases at J, with 16 bases between the two ends. This CDR3 contains 15 residues. Germline V gene data show CDR1 as SNHLY and CDR2 as FYNNEI. CDR3 sequence: CASSARGRLNTEAFF. Here the CDR3 DNA reads TGTGCCAGCTCAGCGAGGGGCCGATTGAACACTGAAGCTTTCTTT.

The chain couples TRBV6-5 to TRBJ1-1, with D maybe TRBD1 (5 bases). The ends were cut back, 10 bases at V and 4 bases at J, with 10 bases in the middle. Per the germline V gene, CDR1 is MNHEY and CDR2 is SVGAGI. The CDR3 consists of 11 residues. CDR3 protein: CATQRGTEAFF. The CDR3, as DNA: TGTGCCACCCAGAGGGGCACTGAAGCTTTCTTT.

About this clone: Germline and junction disagree at one end, which may indicate a read error. This chain uses TRBV11-2 with TRBJ1-1, with 10 bases that match TRBD1. Germline CDR1 SGHAT, CDR2 FQNNGV. The CDR3 length is 14 residues. For the CDR3, the DNA is TGTGCCAGCAGCTTAGGGATCGGGGACAGGGGAAAAATATTT. The encoded protein is CASSLGIGDRGKIF.

The chain couples TRBV6-1 to TRBJ2-1; 8 bases fit TRBD2. The germline gives CDR1 MNHNS, CDR2 SASEGT. V gave up 11 bases and J gave up 4 bases; unmatched junction bases: 10. The CDR3 sequence is 14 residues long. The CDR3 region is CAEGGGRSYNEQFF. The DNA of the CDR3 is TGTGCCGAGGGTGGCGGGAGGTCTTACAATGAGCAGTTCTTC.

V usage is TRBV28 and J usage is TRBJ1-5, with a tentative D call TRBD1 (6 bases). CDR3 size: 16 residues. In germline, CDR1 is MDHEN, CDR2 SYDVKM. V was cut by 5 bases and J by 3 bases, with 17 bases left in between. Written as DNA, the CDR3 is TGTGCCAGCAGTGTAGGGGGGAGAATGAACAATCAGCCCCAGCATTTT. It specifies CASSVGGRMNNQPQHF.

The chain joins TRBV7-2 to TRBJ2-2; 7 positions match TRBD1. The CDR3 has 16 residues. V lost 5 bases to trimming and J lost 2 bases; unmatched junction nucleotides: 8. Germline CDR1 reads SGHTA; CDR2 reads FQGNSA. The CDR3 reads CASSLVGGKNTGELFF. In DNA form, the CDR3 reads TGTGCCAGCAGCCTGGTAGGGGGCAAAAACACCGGGGAGCTGTTTTTT.

V is TRBV29-1 and J is TRBJ1-1, with D hard to call. V lost 7 bases and J 0 bases, leaving 12 bases between the germline ends. CDR1 is SQVTM and CDR2 is ANQGSEA in the germline V gene. CDR3 length: 13 residues. For the CDR3, the DNA is TGCAGCGCCATACCGGACCTGAACACTGAAGCTTTCTTT. Translated, it gives CSAIPDLNTEAFF. Full variable domain (outside the CDR3, taken from reference TRBV29-1 and TRBJ1-1): SAVISQKPSRDICQRGTSLTIQCQVDSQVTMMFWYRQQPGQSLTLIATANQGSEATYESGFVIDKFPISRPNLTFSTLTVSNMSPEDSSIYLCSAIPDLNTEAFFGQGTRLTVV.

The CDR3 DNA reads as TGTGCCAGCAGTTTATATCCCCCTGGCGGGGGTGGTACTGAAGCTTTCTTT. It yields the protein CASSLYPPGGGGTEAFF. This chain links TRBV27 with TRBJ1-1, with TRBD1 as a possible D gene (5 bases). Germline CDR1 is MNHEY and CDR2 is SMNVEV (reference sequence). This CDR3 spans 17 amino acids. Trimming removed 1 base from V and 5 bases from J, with 20 bases in between.

The V and J genes are TRBV7-2 and TRBJ2-2; D might be TRBD1 (6 bases). The CDR3 covers 14 residues. The germline V gene has CDR1 SGHTA and CDR2 FQGNSA. V lost 3 bases, J lost 7 bases, and 12 bases lay in between. CDR3 sequence: CASSFNREGGELFF. The CDR3 DNA sequence: TGTGCCAGCAGCTTTAACAGGGAAGGCGGGGAGCTGTTTTTT.

CDR3 sequence (DNA): TGTGCCTGGAGTGTATCGCCAGAAGCTTTCTTT. Its protein is CAWSVSPEAFF. This chain connects TRBV30 to TRBJ1-1; D is undetermined. Trimming left V 0 bases short and J 8 bases short, with 7 bases between. The CDR3 contains 11 residues. Looked up from germline, CDR1 is GTSNPN and CDR2 is SVGIG (reference sequence).

The chain uses TRBV28 and TRBJ2-7, with 14 nucleotides matching TRBD2. Germline CDR1 reads MDHEN; CDR2 reads SYDVKM. Trimming at V came to 6 bases and at J to 1 base, leaving 8 bases not matched to a gene. This CDR3 contains 17 residues. CDR3 protein: CASRSGTSGSKSYEQYF. The DNA for the CDR3 is TGTGCCAGCAGGTCCGGGACTAGCGGGAGCAAGTCCTACGAGCAGTACTTC. Based on the CDR3 plus reference TRBV28 and TRBJ2-7, the full variable domain is DVKVTQSSRYLVKRTGEKVFLECVQDMDHENMFWYRQDPGLGLRLIYFSYDVKMKEKGDIPEGYSVSREKKERFSLILESASTNQTSMYLCASRSGTSGSKSYEQYFGPGTRLTVT.

CDR3 region: CAWRTSGIIYSYEQYF. As DNA, the CDR3 is TGTGCCTGGAGAACTAGCGGGATTATCTACTCCTACGAGCAGTACTTC. The genes are TRBV30 and TRBJ2-7; 10 nucleotides line up with TRBD2. The CDR3 runs to 16 residues. The junction had 8 bases not matched to a gene; V was cut back by 3 bases and J by 0 bases. CDR1 is GTSNPN and CDR2 is SVGIG in the germline V gene (reference sequence).

The rearrangement joins TRBV28 to TRBJ1-4, with 7 bases that match TRBD1. V lost 8 bases, J lost 0 bases, and 9 bases stayed unmatched. From germline, CDR1 is MDHEN and CDR2 SYDVKM. This CDR3 comprises 16 residues. CDR3 loop: CASGTEGVATNEKLFF. The CDR3 DNA reads TGTGCCAGCGGGACAGAAGGAGTTGCAACTAATGAAAAACTGTTTTTT.

The chain is built from TRBV4-2 and TRBJ2-1; D is unresolved. This CDR3 is built from 13 residues. The germline V gene has CDR1 LGHNA and CDR2 YNFKEQ. Trimming cost V 8 bases and J 7 bases, with 15 bases left between them. CDR3: CASSLWVGNEQFF. CDR3 coding DNA: TGTGCCAGCTCGTTATGGGTCGGGAATGAGCAGTTCTTC.

The chain has TRBV7-3 and TRBJ2-5; perhaps TRBD2 as D (7 bases). Per the germline V gene, CDR1 is SGHTA and CDR2 is FQGTGA. The CDR3 length is 15 residues. Trimming shortened V by 6 bases and J by 4 bases, and 18 bases separated the two germline ends. The CDR3 reads CASSRGGDNGETQYF. DNA for the CDR3: TGTGCCAGCAGTCGTGGGGGGGACAATGGAGAGACCCAGTACTTC.

This clone has just one count. The genes are TRBV28 and TRBJ2-5, with TRBD1 as a possible D gene (5 bases). The CDR3 is made up of 13 amino acids. Trimming took off 5 bases at V and 11 bases at J, with 18 bases between the two ends. Germline CDR1 is MDHEN and CDR2 is SYDVKM. CDR3 loop: CASSPHSDSCQYF. The DNA of the CDR3 is TGTGCCAGCAGTCCTCACTCCGACAGTTGTCAGTACTTC. The variable domain in full, completed from reference TRBV28 and TRBJ2-5, reads DVKVTQSSRYLVKRTGEKVFLECVQDMDHENMFWYRQDPGLGLRLIYFSYDVKMKEKGDIPEGYSVSREKKERFSLILESASTNQTSMYLCASSPHSDSCQYFGPGTRLLVL.

V gene TRBV11-2 combines with J gene TRBJ2-5; 9 bases map to TRBD2. Germline CDR1 and CDR2: SGHAT and FQNNGV. The ends lost 7 bases at V and 6 bases at J; junction bases unmatched: 6. This CDR3 is built from 13 residues. The CDR3 loop is CASTPGLAQTQYF. The CDR3 coding sequence is TGTGCCAGCACCCCCGGACTAGCGCAGACCCAGTACTTC.

The V gene is TRBV7-3, the J gene TRBJ2-3; 9 bases match TRBD2. The CDR3 is 16 residues long. V dropped 5 bases and J dropped 0; count of bases not matched to a gene: 6. Germline-derived CDR1 and CDR2 are SGHTA and FQGTGA. DNA of the CDR3: TGTGCCAGCAGCCCTCGACTAGCGGAAAGCACAGATACGCAGTATTTT. Encoded protein: CASSPRLAESTDTQYF.

The rearrangement uses TRBV23-1 and TRBJ1-5; D remains unclear. TRBV23-1 is classed as an ORF, of uncertain function. V dropped 4 bases and J dropped 1 base, with 11 bases sitting between them. The CDR3 sequence is 15 residues long. The CDR3 protein is CASSRSTESNQPQHF. DNA of the CDR3: TGCGCCAGCAGTCGCTCCACAGAGAGCAATCAGCCCCAGCATTTT.

The chain has TRBV19 and TRBJ1-5; 11 bases align to TRBD1. Per germline, CDR1 LNHDA and CDR2 SQIVND (reference sequence). V lost 6 bases and J lost 4; bases outside the gene matches: 5. The CDR3 contains 15 residues. CDR3 region: CASRDRGRGNQPQHF. CDR3 bases: TGTGCCAGTAGGGACAGGGGGCGCGGTAATCAGCCCCAGCATTTT.

The genes are TRBV9 and TRBJ1-1; 7 bases are a match to TRBD1. V lost 3 bases to trimming and J lost 10 bases; unmatched junction nucleotides: 15. This CDR3 spans 15 amino acids. CDR1 is SGDLS, CDR2 YYNGEE, per germline. Written as DNA, the CDR3 is TGTGCCAGCAGCGGCAGCACAGGGGCCGATGGGGGAGCTTTCTTT. This codes for CASSGSTGADGGAFF.

The chain carries TRBV5-1 and TRBJ2-7; 10 bases fit TRBD2. The length of the CDR3 is 15 residues. V lost 4 bases and J lost 4; bases outside the gene matches: 8. Germline CDR1 reads SGHRS; CDR2 reads YFSETQ. As DNA, the CDR3 is TGCGCCAGCAGCGAGGCTAGCGGGGGAACATACGAGCAGTACTTC. Protein product: CASSEASGGTYEQYF.

Note on this clone: The same CDR3 is also encoded by other DNA sequences in this sample. The CDR3 is CASSEGGGTDTQYF. CDR3 DNA: TGTGCCAGCAGTGAGGGAGGTGGAACAGATACGCAGTATTTT. The genes are TRBV2 and TRBJ2-3; maybe TRBD2 (6 bases). CDR1 is SNHLY and CDR2 is FYNNEI in the germline V gene. The CDR3 totals 14 residues. The V and J ends lost 3 bases and 3 bases respectively, with 10 bases between them.